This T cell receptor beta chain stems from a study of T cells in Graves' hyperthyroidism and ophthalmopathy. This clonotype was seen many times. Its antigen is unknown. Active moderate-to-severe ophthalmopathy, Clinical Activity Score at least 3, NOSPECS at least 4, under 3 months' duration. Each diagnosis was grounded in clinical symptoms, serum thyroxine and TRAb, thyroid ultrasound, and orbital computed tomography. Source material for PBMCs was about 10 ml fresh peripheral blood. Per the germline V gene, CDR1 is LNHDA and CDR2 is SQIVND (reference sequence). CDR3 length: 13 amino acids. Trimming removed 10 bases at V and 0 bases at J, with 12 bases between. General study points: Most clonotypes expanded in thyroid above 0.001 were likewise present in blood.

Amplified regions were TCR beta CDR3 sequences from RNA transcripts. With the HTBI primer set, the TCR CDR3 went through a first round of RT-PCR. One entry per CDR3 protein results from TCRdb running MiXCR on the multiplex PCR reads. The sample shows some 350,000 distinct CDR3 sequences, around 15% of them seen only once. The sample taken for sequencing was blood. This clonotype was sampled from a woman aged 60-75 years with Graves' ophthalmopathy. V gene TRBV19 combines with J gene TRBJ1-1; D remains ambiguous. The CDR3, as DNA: TGTGCCACCGGGGTCAGGATGAACACTGAAGCTTTCTTT. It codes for CATGVRMNTEAFF.